The next 18 T cell receptor beta chains were all read from a single sample in a study of chemoradiotherapy in HPV16-positive cancers. Clones were sequenced by immunoSEQ multiplex PCR, and TCRdb holds only the in-frame ones, with some missing. The sample lists about 16,000 clones, 70% occurring once. The starting material was tumor tissue, obtained from a patient who underwent chemoradiotherapy. These receptors originate from a human donor with HPV-associated anogenital cancer.

The V call is TRBV2, the J call TRBJ2-1, with D perhaps matching TRBD1 (5 bases). Germline V gene lookup returns CDR1 SNHLY and CDR2 FYNNEI. The CDR3 covers 14 residues. V dropped 7 bases and J dropped 7 bases, with 17 bases sitting between them. The CDR3 coding sequence is TGTGCCAGCAATACTGCTACAGGTAGTAATGAGCAGTTCTTC. Translation gives CASNTATGSNEQFF.

This clone has a handful of counts. The chain employs TRBV11-2 and TRBJ2-3, with D perhaps TRBD1 (6 bases). V was shortened by 5 bases and J by 0 bases, with 12 bases between the two germline ends. CDR3 length: 15 residues. CDR1 is SGHAT and CDR2 is FQNNGV in the germline V gene. The chain's CDR3 is CASSPQGTSTDTQYF. DNA of the CDR3: TGTGCCAGCAGCCCACAGGGTACCAGCACAGATACGCAGTATTTT.

The rearrangement joins TRBV10-2 to TRBJ2-3; D is tentatively TRBD1 or TRBD2 (6 bases each). The CDR3 length is 18 residues. V lost 3 bases and J 2 bases, leaving 21 bases between the germline ends. Germline V gene data show CDR1 as WSHSY and CDR2 as SAAADI. The chain's CDR3 is CASSEDWRSGAVTDTQYF. CDR3 sequence (DNA): TGCGCCAGCAGTGAAGATTGGAGGTCGGGGGCCGTCACAGATACGCAGTATTTT.

The rearrangement uses TRBV6-5 and TRBJ1-1; D gene unclear. Germline V CDR1 and CDR2: MNHEY, SVGAGI. This CDR3 contains 11 residues. The V end was cut by 7 bases, the J end by 1 base, with 4 bases between. CDR3 nucleotide sequence: TGTGCCAGCAAAGCGAACACTGAAGCTTTCTTT. It translates to CASKANTEAFF.

This clone has only one observation. V usage is TRBV5-5 and J usage is TRBJ2-5; D might be TRBD1 (5 bases). This CDR3 has 13 residues. Trimming removed 3 bases from V and 5 bases from J, with 11 bases in between. Germline V gene lookup returns CDR1 SGHKS and CDR2 YYEKEE (reference sequence). DNA of the CDR3: TGTGCCAGCAGCTCACCAGGGAAGGAGACCCAGTACTTC. It is translated as CASSSPGKETQYF.

The J gene is TRBJ1-2, the V gene TRBV28, with TRBD1 matching over 8 bases. Unmatched junction bases numbered 2, after V lost 8 bases and J lost 0 bases. This CDR3 spans 13 amino acids. Germline CDR1 is MDHEN and CDR2 is SYDVKM. The DNA for the CDR3 is TGTGCCAGCGGACAGGGAGCTAACTATGGCTACACCTTC. Protein product: CASGQGANYGYTF.

The CDR3 region has the DNA TGTGCCAGCTCATTCCGGACAGCCACTGAAGCTTTCTTT. It specifies CASSFRTATEAFF. V gene TRBV6-5 combines with J gene TRBJ1-1; tentative D call: TRBD1 (6 bases). Per the germline V gene, CDR1 is MNHEY and CDR2 is SVGAGI. V was cut by 8 bases and J by 4 bases, with 14 bases left in between. This CDR3 has 13 residues.

The rearrangement uses TRBV10-3 and TRBJ1-1; the match to TRBD1 covers 10 bases. This CDR3 has 17 amino acids. V trimming: 2 bases; J trimming: 0 bases; junction bases outside the gene matches: 6. Per the germline V gene, CDR1 is ENHRY and CDR2 is SYGVKD. CDR3 bases: TGTGCCATCAGTGAGCTCCGACAGGGGGCCTTGAACACTGAAGCTTTCTTT. Protein product: CAISELRQGALNTEAFF.

This clone is labeled large. The V call is TRBV5-1, the J call TRBJ1-1; 11 bases line up with TRBD1. Unmatched junction bases numbered 4, after V lost 4 bases and J lost 5 bases. The CDR3 sequence is 14 residues long. CDR1 and CDR2 from the germline V gene are SGHRS and YFSETQ. CDR3 residues: CASSNGQGATEAFF. In nucleotides, the CDR3 is TGCGCCAGCAGCAATGGACAGGGGGCGACTGAAGCTTTCTTT.

The V and J genes are TRBV5-4 and TRBJ2-5; 8 bases line up with TRBD1. Germline CDR1 SGHNT, CDR2 YYREEE (reference sequence). This CDR3 region has 14 residues. With V trimmed by 4 bases and J by 2 bases, 4 bases remained unmatched. CDR3 nucleotide sequence: TGTGCCAGCAGCAAGACAGGGGAGCAAGAGACCCAGTACTTC. Translating it yields CASSKTGEQETQYF.

V usage is TRBV12-5 and J usage is TRBJ1-1; D is unclear. Trimming shortened V by 5 bases and J by 4 bases, and 8 bases separated the two germline ends. The CDR3 has 12 amino acids. Looked up from germline, CDR1 is LGHNT and CDR2 is FRNRAP. The CDR3 region has the DNA TGTGCTAGTGGTCAGAAGACCACTGAAGCTTTCTTT. Its protein is CASGQKTTEAFF. Together with reference TRBV12-5 and TRBJ1-1, the CDR3 gives the full variable domain: DARVTQTPRHKVTEMGQEVTMRCQPILGHNTVFWYRQTMMQGLELLAYFRNRAPLDDSGMPKDRFSAEMPDATLATLKIQPSEPRDSAVYFCASGQKTTEAFFGQGTRLTVV.

The J gene is TRBJ2-5, the V gene TRBV5-1; D ambiguous. V was clipped by 0 bases and J by 5 bases, with 14 bases between them. Germline V CDR1 and CDR2: SGHRS, YFSETQ. The CDR3 sequence is 15 residues long. The CDR3 sequence: CASSLGSFAGETQYF. CDR3 nucleotide sequence: TGCGCCAGCAGCTTGGGCAGTTTTGCCGGCGAGACCCAGTACTTC.

This chain joins TRBV6-6 and TRBJ1-1, with D tentatively TRBD1 (5 bases). Per germline, CDR1 MNHNY and CDR2 SVGAGI (reference sequence). Trimming removed 5 bases from V and 1 base from J, with 11 bases in between. The CDR3 sequence is 14 residues long. In nucleotides, the CDR3 is TGTGCCAGCAGTCCACCGGGGGGGAACACTGAAGCTTTCTTT. This encodes CASSPPGGNTEAFF.

The chain recombines TRBV2 with TRBJ2-5; a weak D match, TRBD2 (6 bases). CDR3 length: 14 amino acids. V dropped 8 bases and J dropped 5 bases, with 18 bases sitting between them. CDR1 is SNHLY and CDR2 is FYNNEI in the germline V gene. The CDR3 nucleotides are TGTGCCAGCGGATTAGCGGTGTGGGACGAGACCCAGTACTTC. Amino acids: CASGLAVWDETQYF.

The chain couples TRBV5-1 to TRBJ2-7; 8 bases line up with TRBD1. CDR1 is SGHRS, CDR2 YFSETQ, per germline. The CDR3 loop spans 15 amino acids. Losses at the gene ends were 0 bases for V and 1 base for J; bases not matched to a gene: 3. The CDR3 region is CASSLGTGGSYEQYF. The CDR3 DNA reads as TGCGCCAGCAGCTTGGGAACAGGGGGTTCCTACGAGCAGTACTTC.

The J gene is TRBJ1-1, the V gene TRBV30; 7 nucleotides agree with TRBD1. CDR3 size: 12 residues. V was clipped by 7 bases and J by 9 bases; unmatched bases: 11. Germline V gives CDR1 GTSNPN, CDR2 SVGIG (reference sequence). CDR3: CALHPKGQKAFF. The CDR3 bases are TGTGCCTTACACCCCAAGGGACAGAAAGCTTTCTTT.

This clone was detected only once. The V gene is TRBV30, the J gene TRBJ1-3, with no clear D. Germline V CDR1 and CDR2: GTSNPN, SVGIG (reference sequence). This CDR3 region has 13 residues. With 3 bases removed from V and 2 bases from J, the gap between germline ends came to 8 bases. CDR3 DNA: TGTGCCTGGAGCTGGGGTACTGGAAACACCATATATTTT. Its protein product is CAWSWGTGNTIYF.

V usage is TRBV30 and J usage is TRBJ2-3; the match to TRBD2 covers 11 bases. From germline, CDR1 is GTSNPN and CDR2 SVGIG (reference sequence). The CDR3 extends over 16 amino acids. J gave up 6 bases and V 2 bases, and 10 bases lay outside the gene matches. CDR3 sequence reads: CAWSRGSGGAADTQYF. The CDR3 DNA follows: TGTGCCTGGAGTCGGGGTAGCGGGGGGGCAGCGGATACGCAGTATTTT.